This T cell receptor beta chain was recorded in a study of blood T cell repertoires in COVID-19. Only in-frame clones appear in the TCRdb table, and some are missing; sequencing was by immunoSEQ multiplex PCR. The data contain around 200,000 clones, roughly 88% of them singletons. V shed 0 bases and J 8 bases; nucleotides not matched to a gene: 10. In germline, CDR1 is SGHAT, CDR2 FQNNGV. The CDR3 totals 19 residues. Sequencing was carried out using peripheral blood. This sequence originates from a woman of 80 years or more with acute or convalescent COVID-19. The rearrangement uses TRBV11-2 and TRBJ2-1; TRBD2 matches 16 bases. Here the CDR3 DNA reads TGTGCCAGCAGCTTAGATCTGGGACTAGCGGGAGGGATACTGGATGAGCAGTTCTTC. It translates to CASSLDLGLAGGILDEQFF.